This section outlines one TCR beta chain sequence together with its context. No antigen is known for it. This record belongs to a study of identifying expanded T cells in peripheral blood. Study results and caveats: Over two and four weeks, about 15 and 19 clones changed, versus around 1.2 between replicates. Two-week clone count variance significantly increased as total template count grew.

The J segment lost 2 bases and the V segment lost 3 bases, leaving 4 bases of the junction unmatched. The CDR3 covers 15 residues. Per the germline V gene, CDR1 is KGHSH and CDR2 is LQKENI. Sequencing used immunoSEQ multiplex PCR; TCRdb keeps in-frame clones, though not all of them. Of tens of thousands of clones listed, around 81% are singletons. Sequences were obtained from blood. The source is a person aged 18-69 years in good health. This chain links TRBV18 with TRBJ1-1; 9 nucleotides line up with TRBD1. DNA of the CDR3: TGTGCCAGCTCACCGACAACAGGGGGCAACACTGAAGCTTTCTTT. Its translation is CASSPTTGGNTEAFF.